These 19 T cell receptor beta chains originate from one sample sequenced in a study of blood T cell repertoires in COVID-19 (dated by TCRdb to the early 2020s). To prepare the library, the immunoSEQ multiplex PCR assay was applied. This is the immuneACCESS table as TCRdb keeps it, with only in-frame sequences that have V and J called. A part of the clones is gone; compared with another copy, unresolved V genes explain less than half, and the rest is unexplained. The sample table shows 130,000 to 150,000 clones, and approximately 84% are seen once. The top ten hold roughly 4.5% of the sample. Sequencing used peripheral blood. The receptors come from a human donor in a cohort sampled during active COVID-19.

V is TRBV5-1 and J is TRBJ1-1, with 7 bases that match TRBD1. The CDR3 runs 14 residues. V dropped 2 bases and J dropped 1; count of bases not matched to a gene: 2. CDR1 is SGHRS and CDR2 is YFSETQ in the germline V gene. CDR3 DNA: TGCGCCAGCAGCTTAAACAGGGGGAACACTGAAGCTTTCTTT. Translation: CASSLNRGNTEAFF.

The chain is built from TRBV28 and TRBJ2-4, with 9 bases matching TRBD1. Trimming at V came to 6 bases and at J to 9 bases, leaving 6 bases not matched to a gene. The CDR3 contains 13 residues. In germline, CDR1 is MDHEN, CDR2 SYDVKM. CDR3 region: CASSPGQGIIQYF. CDR3 bases: TGTGCCAGCAGCCCGGGACAGGGAATCATTCAGTACTTC.

The V gene is TRBV27, the J gene TRBJ1-3; D not resolved. The germline V and J ends were trimmed by 2 bases and 4 bases, with 12 bases remaining between them. Germline values: CDR1 MNHEY, CDR2 SMNVEV (reference sequence). CDR3 length: 15 amino acids. The CDR3 DNA is TGTGCCAGCAGTTTAGGGGTGGGAGTCGGAAACACCATATATTTT. It translates to CASSLGVGVGNTIYF.

As DNA, the CDR3 is TGCGCCAGCAGCCAAGTTGGGGGACAGGGGAGGTACATTCAGTACTTC. It translates to CASSQVGGQGRYIQYF. The V call is TRBV4-1, the J call TRBJ2-4; 10 bases agree with TRBD1. V shed 1 base and J 8 bases; nucleotides not matched to a gene: 8. The CDR3 totals 16 residues. The germline gives CDR1 MGHRA, CDR2 YSYEKL.

The rearrangement joins TRBV19 to TRBJ2-4; 8 bases are a match to TRBD2. The CDR3 has 14 amino acids. CDR1 LNHDA and CDR2 SQIVND come from the germline V gene (reference sequence). The V gene end was trimmed by 8 bases and the J gene end by 8 bases; junction bases not matched to a gene: 11. The CDR3 sequence is CASQPGGKYDIQYF. In nucleotides, the CDR3 is TGTGCCAGTCAGCCGGGGGGGAAATACGACATTCAGTACTTC.

The chain joins TRBV4-2 to TRBJ2-1, with D possibly being TRBD2 (6 bases). The CDR3 extends over 16 amino acids. V was shortened by 4 bases and J by 6 bases, with 19 bases between the two germline ends. CDR1 is LGHNA and CDR2 is YNFKEQ in the germline V gene. CDR3 bases: TGTGCCAGCAGCCGAACGCCCCGTAGCGGACCCAATGAGCAGTTCTTC. This sequence encodes CASSRTPRSGPNEQFF.

The chain employs TRBV10-3 and TRBJ1-1; possible D gene TRBD1, 6 bases. The V and J ends lost 6 bases and 5 bases respectively, with 19 bases between them. This CDR3 is 15 amino acids long. Germline assignment: CDR1 ENHRY and CDR2 SYGVKD. The DNA for the CDR3 is TGTGCCATCAGCGGGGGGCTCAGTAGTAATACTGAAGCTTTCTTT. It translates to CAISGGLSSNTEAFF.

J is TRBJ1-6 and V is TRBV28; D may be TRBD1 (5 bases). V lost 5 bases and J 7 bases, leaving 24 bases between the germline ends. CDR3 length: 18 residues. The germline V gene has CDR1 MDHEN and CDR2 SYDVKM. The CDR3 spells CASSPNPRTQGKNSPLHF. For the CDR3, the DNA is TGTGCCAGCAGTCCAAACCCGAGAACCCAGGGAAAAAATTCACCCCTCCACTTT.

V gene TRBV6-5 combines with J gene TRBJ2-5; TRBD1 is a possible D gene (5 bases). This CDR3 is 15 amino acids long. Looked up from germline, CDR1 is MNHEY and CDR2 is SVGAGI. V lost 0 bases to trimming and J lost 5 bases, with 13 bases between them. CDR3 DNA sequence: TGTGCCAGCAGTTACTCGAAGGGGCAGGTGGAGACCCAGTACTTC. It encodes CASSYSKGQVETQYF.

This clone has a single count. V and J are TRBV9 and TRBJ2-3; D ambiguous. CDR1 and CDR2 (germline): SGDLS, YYNGEE. V gave up 7 bases and J gave up 0 bases, with 24 bases separating them. The CDR3 contains 18 residues. The CDR3 DNA reads TGTGCCAGCTTACGTTGGCAAGGAGACTCATCTAGCACAGATACGCAGTATTTT. This encodes CASLRWQGDSSSTDTQYF.

This clone came up a few times. This chain's CDR3 is CASSLGLAGASGELFF. CDR3 nucleotides: TGCGCCAGCAGCTTGGGACTAGCGGGAGCCTCCGGGGAGCTGTTTTTT. The genes are TRBV5-1 and TRBJ2-2; 12 bases agree with TRBD2. CDR3 length equals 16 residues. V trimming: 0 bases; J trimming: 6 bases; junction bases outside the gene matches: 3. Germline assignment: CDR1 SGHRS and CDR2 YFSETQ.

V usage is TRBV28 and J usage is TRBJ2-1; 8 positions agree with TRBD1. This CDR3 is built from 14 residues. Looked up from germline, CDR1 is MDHEN and CDR2 is SYDVKM. J was trimmed by 6 bases and V by 6 bases; bases with no gene match: 7. In nucleotides, the CDR3 is TGTGCCAGCAGATACGGACAGGGAGGCAATGAGCAGTTCTTC. Its protein is CASRYGQGGNEQFF.

The V and J genes are TRBV9 and TRBJ2-7; 7 bases match TRBD2. CDR1 is SGDLS and CDR2 is YYNGEE in the germline V gene. The CDR3 spans 15 residues. J gave up 7 bases and V 0 bases, and 10 bases lay outside the gene matches. The chain's CDR3 is CASSVGLAAYQEQYF. In DNA, the CDR3 is TGTGCCAGCAGCGTAGGGCTAGCGGCCTATCAGGAGCAGTACTTC.

The chain is built from TRBV7-9 and TRBJ2-7; D unclear. Trimming left V 4 bases short and J 3 bases short, with 13 bases between. The length of the CDR3 is 14 residues. Germline lookup yields CDR1 SEHNR and CDR2 FQNEAQ (reference sequence). The CDR3 protein is CASSSQIRHYEQYF. The CDR3, as DNA: TGTGCCAGCAGCTCCCAGATTCGACACTACGAGCAGTACTTC.

The chain joins TRBV7-9 to TRBJ1-1, with 7 bases aligning to TRBD1. Germline V gene sequence: CDR1 SEHNR, CDR2 FQNEAQ (reference sequence). There are 14 residues in the CDR3. The ends lost 7 bases at V and 1 base at J; junction bases unmatched: 6. The CDR3 is CASTWDSQNTEAFF. The CDR3 DNA is TGTGCCAGCACCTGGGACAGCCAGAACACTGAAGCTTTCTTT. The full variable domain, in which reference TRBV7-9 and TRBJ1-1 provide the parts outside the CDR3, is DTGVSQNPRHKITKRGQNVTFRCDPISEHNRLYWYRQTLGQGPEFLTYFQNEAQLEKSRLLSDRFSAERPKGSFSTLEIQRTEQGDSAMYLCASTWDSQNTEAFFGQGTRLTVV.

V is TRBV11-2 and J is TRBJ1-1; possibly TRBD1 for D (5 bases). Germline values: CDR1 SGHAT, CDR2 FQNNGV. Trimming removed 1 base from V and 0 bases from J, with 15 bases in between. The CDR3 totals 17 residues. This chain's CDR3 is CASSLAPTVGMNTEAFF. CDR3 sequence (DNA): TGTGCCAGCAGCTTAGCCCCGACAGTGGGGATGAACACTGAAGCTTTCTTT.

This chain uses TRBV19 with TRBJ1-1; TRBD1 aligns across 7 bases. The junction had 11 bases not matched to a gene; V was cut back by 6 bases and J by 4 bases. CDR3 length: 15 amino acids. In germline, CDR1 is LNHDA, CDR2 SQIVND (reference sequence). The DNA of the CDR3 is TGTGCCAGTAGCGAGCAACCGACAGGGCTCACTGAAGCTTTCTTT. Translated, it gives CASSEQPTGLTEAFF.

The chain has TRBV27 and TRBJ1-6; D not certain. The germline CDR1 and CDR2 sequences are MNHEY and SMNVEV (reference sequence). This CDR3 contains 15 residues. Trimming took off 7 bases at V and 2 bases at J, with 12 bases between the two ends. CDR3 in amino acids: CASTSAPAYNSPLHF. The CDR3 nucleotides read TGTGCCAGCACCTCCGCCCCGGCCTATAATTCACCCCTCCACTTT.

V usage is TRBV28 and J usage is TRBJ1-5, with D maybe TRBD1 (6 bases). V shed 4 bases and J shed 2 bases, with 9 bases lying between them. Germline CDR1 MDHEN, CDR2 SYDVKM. This CDR3 contains 14 residues. The CDR3 coding sequence is TGTGCCAGCAGTTCAGGGGTTGGCAATCAGCCCCAGCATTTT. Its protein is CASSSGVGNQPQHF.